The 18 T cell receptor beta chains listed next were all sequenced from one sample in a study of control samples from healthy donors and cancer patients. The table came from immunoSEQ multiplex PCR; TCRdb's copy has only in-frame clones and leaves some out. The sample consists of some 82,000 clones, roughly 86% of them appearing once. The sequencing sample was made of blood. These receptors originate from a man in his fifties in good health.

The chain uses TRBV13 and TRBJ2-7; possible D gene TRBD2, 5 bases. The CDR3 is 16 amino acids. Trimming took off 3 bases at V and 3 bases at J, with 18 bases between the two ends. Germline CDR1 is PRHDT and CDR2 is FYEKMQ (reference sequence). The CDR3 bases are TGTGCCAGCAGCTTTTTTCCCGACGGACTTCACTACGAGCAGTACTTC. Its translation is CASSFFPDGLHYEQYF.

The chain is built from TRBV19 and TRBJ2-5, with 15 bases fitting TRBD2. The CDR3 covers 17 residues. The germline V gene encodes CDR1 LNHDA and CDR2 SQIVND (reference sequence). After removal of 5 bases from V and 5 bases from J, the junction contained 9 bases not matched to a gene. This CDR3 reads CASSLGTSGRSWETQYF. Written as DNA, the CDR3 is TGTGCCAGTAGTCTCGGGACTAGCGGGAGGTCGTGGGAGACCCAGTACTTC.

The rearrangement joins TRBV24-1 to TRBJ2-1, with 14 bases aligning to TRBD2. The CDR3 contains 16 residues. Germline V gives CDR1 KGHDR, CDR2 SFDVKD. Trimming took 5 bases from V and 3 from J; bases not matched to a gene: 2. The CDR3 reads CATSAGLAGVYNEQFF. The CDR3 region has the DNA TGTGCCACCAGTGCGGGACTAGCGGGGGTCTACAATGAGCAGTTCTTC.

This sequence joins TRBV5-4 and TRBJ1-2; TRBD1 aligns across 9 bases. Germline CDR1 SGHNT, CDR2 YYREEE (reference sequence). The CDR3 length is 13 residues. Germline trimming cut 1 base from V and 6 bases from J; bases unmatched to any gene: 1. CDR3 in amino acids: CASSLTGGNGYTF. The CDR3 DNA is TGTGCCAGCAGCTTGACAGGGGGCAATGGCTACACCTTC.

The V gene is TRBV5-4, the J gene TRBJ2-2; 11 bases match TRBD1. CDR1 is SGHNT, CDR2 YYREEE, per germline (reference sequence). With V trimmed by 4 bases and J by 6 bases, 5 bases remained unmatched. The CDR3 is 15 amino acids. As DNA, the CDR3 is TGTGCCAGCAGCAGGGGACAGGGGGTCCCCGGGGAGCTGTTTTTT. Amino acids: CASSRGQGVPGELFF.

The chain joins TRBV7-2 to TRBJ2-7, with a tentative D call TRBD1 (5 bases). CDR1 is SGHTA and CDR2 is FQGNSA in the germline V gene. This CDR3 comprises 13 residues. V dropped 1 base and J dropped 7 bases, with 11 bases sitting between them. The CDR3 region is CASSLGRGGEQYV. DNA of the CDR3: TGTGCCAGCAGCTTAGGAAGGGGTGGGGAGCAGTACGTC.

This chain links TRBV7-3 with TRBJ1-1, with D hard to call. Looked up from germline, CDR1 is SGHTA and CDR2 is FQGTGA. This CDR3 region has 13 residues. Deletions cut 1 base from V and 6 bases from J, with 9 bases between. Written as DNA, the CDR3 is TGTGCCAGCAGCTTAAGGCCGGGCGCTGAAGCTTTCTTT. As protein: CASSLRPGAEAFF.

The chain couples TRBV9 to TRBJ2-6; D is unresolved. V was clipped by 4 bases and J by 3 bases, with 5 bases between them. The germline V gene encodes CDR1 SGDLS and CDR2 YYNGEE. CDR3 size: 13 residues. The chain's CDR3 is CASSLVGANVLTF. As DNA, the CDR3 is TGTGCCAGCAGCCTCGTTGGGGCCAACGTCCTGACTTTC. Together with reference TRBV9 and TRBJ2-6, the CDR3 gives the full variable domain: DSGVTQTPKHLITATGQRVTLRCSPRSGDLSVYWYQQSLDQGLQFLIQYYNGEERAKGNILERFSAQQFPDLHSELNLSSLELGDSALYFCASSLVGANVLTFGAGSRLTVL.

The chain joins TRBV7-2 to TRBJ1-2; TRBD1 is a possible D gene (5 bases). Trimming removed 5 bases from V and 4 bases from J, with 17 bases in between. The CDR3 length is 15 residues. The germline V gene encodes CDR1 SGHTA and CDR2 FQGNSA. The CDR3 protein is CASSRGLQPGYGYTF. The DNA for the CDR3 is TGTGCCAGCAGCCGGGGACTTCAACCGGGCTATGGCTACACCTTC.

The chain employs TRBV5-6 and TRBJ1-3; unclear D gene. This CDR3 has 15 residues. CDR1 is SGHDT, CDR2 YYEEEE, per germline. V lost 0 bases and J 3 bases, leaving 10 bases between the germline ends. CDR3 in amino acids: CASSLVGAYGNTIYF. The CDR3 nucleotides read TGTGCCAGCAGCTTGGTTGGTGCTTATGGAAACACCATATATTTT.

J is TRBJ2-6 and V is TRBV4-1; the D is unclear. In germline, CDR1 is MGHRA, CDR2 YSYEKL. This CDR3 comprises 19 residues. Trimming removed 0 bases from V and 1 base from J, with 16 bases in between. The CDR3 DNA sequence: TGCGCCAGCAGCCAAGATCGACGGCCCGATACTTCTGGGGCCAACGTCCTGACTTTC. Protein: CASSQDRRPDTSGANVLTF.

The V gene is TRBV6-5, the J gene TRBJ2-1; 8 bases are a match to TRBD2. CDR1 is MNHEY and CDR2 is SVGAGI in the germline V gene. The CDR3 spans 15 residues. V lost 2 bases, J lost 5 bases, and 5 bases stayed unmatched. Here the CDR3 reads CASSYIGGGNNEQFF. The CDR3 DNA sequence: TGTGCCAGCAGTTACATAGGCGGGGGGAACAATGAGCAGTTCTTC.

This CDR3 reads CASRASSGGELFF. Written as DNA, the CDR3 is TGTGCCAGCAGGGCCAGCAGCGGAGGGGAGCTGTTTTTT. This chain uses TRBV25-1 with TRBJ2-2, with TRBD2 as a possible D gene (5 bases). Deletions cut 6 bases from V and 8 bases from J, with 13 bases between. The CDR3 is made up of 13 amino acids. Germline V lookup: CDR1 MGHDK, CDR2 SYGVNS.

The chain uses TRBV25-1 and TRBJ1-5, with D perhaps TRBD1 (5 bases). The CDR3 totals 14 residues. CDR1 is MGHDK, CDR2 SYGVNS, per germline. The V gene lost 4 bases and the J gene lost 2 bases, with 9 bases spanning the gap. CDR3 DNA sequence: TGTGCCAGCAGTGCTCAGGGCGGCAATCAGCCCCAGCATTTT. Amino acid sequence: CASSAQGGNQPQHF.

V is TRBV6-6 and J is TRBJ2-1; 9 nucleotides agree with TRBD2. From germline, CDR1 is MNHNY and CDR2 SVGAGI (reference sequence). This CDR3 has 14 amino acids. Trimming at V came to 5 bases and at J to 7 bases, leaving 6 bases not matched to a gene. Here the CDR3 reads CASSEAGGLNEQFF. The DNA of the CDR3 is TGTGCCAGCAGTGAGGCGGGAGGGCTGAATGAGCAGTTCTTC.

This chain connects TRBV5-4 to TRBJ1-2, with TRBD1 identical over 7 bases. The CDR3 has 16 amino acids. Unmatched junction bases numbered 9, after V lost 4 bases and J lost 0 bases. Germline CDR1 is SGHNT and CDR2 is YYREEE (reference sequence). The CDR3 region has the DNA TGTGCCAGCAGCCGGAAGAACAGGGGACCTAACTATGGCTACACCTTC. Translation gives CASSRKNRGPNYGYTF.

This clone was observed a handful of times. In DNA form, the CDR3 reads TGCGCCAGCAGCTTGTGGAGTTTGAACACTGAAGCTTTCTTT. Its translation is CASSLWSLNTEAFF. The chain is built from TRBV5-1 and TRBJ1-1; D unresolved. From germline, CDR1 is SGHRS and CDR2 YFSETQ. V dropped 1 base and J dropped 0 bases, with 7 bases sitting between them. This CDR3 is built from 14 residues.

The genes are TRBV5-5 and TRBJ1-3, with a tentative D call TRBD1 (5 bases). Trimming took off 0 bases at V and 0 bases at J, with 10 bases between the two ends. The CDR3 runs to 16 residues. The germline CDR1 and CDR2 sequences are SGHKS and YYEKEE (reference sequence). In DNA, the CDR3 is TGTGCCAGCAGCTTGGGACGGGGGAGCTCTGGAAACACCATATATTTT. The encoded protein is CASSLGRGSSGNTIYF.